This T cell receptor (beta chain) came from a study of T cell changes during pregnancy in multiple sclerosis. The CDR3 loop spans 16 amino acids. Trimming shortened V by 5 bases and J by 0 bases, and 14 bases separated the two germline ends. In germline, CDR1 is SEHNR, CDR2 FQNEAQ (reference sequence). Sequencing was performed with immunoSEQ multiplex PCR; in TCRdb, only in-frame clones are kept and a portion is missing. This sample has roughly 38,000 clones, with roughly 90% found just once. The source material was CD8+ T cells from peripheral blood mononuclear cells, sampled before pregnancy. The receptor was derived from a female donor with multiple sclerosis, enrolled in a pregnancy study. This sequence joins TRBV7-9 and TRBJ2-1, with a tentative D call TRBD2 (5 bases). The CDR3 coding sequence is TGTGCCAGCAGCCCCCCGGCGGGTAGCTCCTACAATGAGCAGTTCTTC. Amino acids: CASSPPAGSSYNEQFF.